The rows below give T cell receptor beta chains drawn from one sample of a study of shared T cell receptors in the human thymus. Assay used: immunoSEQ multiplex PCR; TCRdb lists only in-frame clones, some missing. This sample yields about 540,000 clones, of which 75% to 85% are seen a single time; more than 0.01% belongs to the top ten. The same sample was also studied in work on human thymus T cells.

Input material: thymocytes. The source is a boy younger than two with a congenital heart defect. Both conserved end residues are trimmed from each CDR3.

cdr3_aa: ASAAGVGTTYNEQF
j_call: TRBJ2-1
v_call: TRBV12-5

cdr3_aa: ASSLAEGAAADTQY
j_call: TRBJ2-3
v_call: TRBV5-4

cdr3_aa: ASSLPRDSHEQY
j_call: TRBJ2-7
v_call: TRBV7-9

cdr3_aa: ASSTWTSGSGTQY
j_call: TRBJ2-5
v_call: TRBV7-8

cdr3_aa: ASSQWASGRITDTQY
j_call: TRBJ2-3
v_call: TRBV23-1

cdr3_aa: ASSLTSNYGYT
j_call: TRBJ1-2
v_call: TRBV5-1

cdr3_aa: ASSDSSRGEAF
j_call: TRBJ1-1
v_call: TRBV6-4

cdr3_aa: ASSRVGGSVGTDTQY
j_call: TRBJ2-3
v_call: TRBV27

cdr3_aa: ASSLSGYEQY
j_call: TRBJ2-7
v_call: TRBV28

cdr3_aa: AWIISGSDYNEQF
j_call: TRBJ2-1
v_call: TRBV30

cdr3_aa: ASWGGPGTDTQY
j_call: TRBJ2-3
v_call: TRBV6-5

cdr3_aa: ATSRDRQGAREQY
j_call: TRBJ2-7
v_call: TRBV15

cdr3_aa: ASSQRDRSGEKLF
j_call: TRBJ1-4
v_call: TRBV4-1

cdr3_aa: AWSYHTSGRAGSYNEQF
j_call: TRBJ2-1
v_call: TRBV30

cdr3_aa: ASSVPTGNANTIY
j_call: TRBJ1-3
v_call: TRBV7-2

cdr3_aa: ASSPPGERTYEQY
j_call: TRBJ2-7
v_call: TRBV5-1

cdr3_aa: ASSLVRGRNTDTQY
j_call: TRBJ2-3
v_call: TRBV11-2

cdr3_aa: ASSPSGQGAPSGSHEQY
j_call: TRBJ2-7
v_call: TRBV7-6

cdr3_aa: ASSLVATGNNYGYT
j_call: TRBJ1-2
v_call: TRBV7-9

cdr3_aa: ASSPIAGAYEQY
j_call: TRBJ2-7
v_call: TRBV5-1

cdr3_aa: ASSQEAGGETYNEQF
j_call: TRBJ2-1
v_call: TRBV4-3

cdr3_aa: ATWARGDTQY
j_call: TRBJ2-3
v_call: TRBV5-1

cdr3_aa: ASSSASQGVSGRGYEQY
j_call: -
v_call: TRBV5-6

cdr3_aa: ASSQDPSGNTIY
j_call: TRBJ1-3
v_call: TRBV4-3

cdr3_aa: ASSGSTDTQY
j_call: TRBJ2-3
v_call: TRBV19

cdr3_aa: SVGLNEKLF
j_call: TRBJ1-4
v_call: TRBV29-1

cdr3_aa: ASSSTGLNTEAF
j_call: TRBJ1-1
v_call: TRBV11-1

cdr3_aa: ASSQGGPRESSYNEQF
j_call: TRBJ2-1
v_call: TRBV4-3

cdr3_aa: ASSQDDRLAGTDTQY
j_call: TRBJ2-3
v_call: TRBV4-3

cdr3_aa: ASSQGLVDNEQF
j_call: TRBJ2-1
v_call: TRBV4-3

cdr3_aa: ASSSIPGQGNVAGELF
j_call: TRBJ2-2
v_call: TRBV5-4

cdr3_aa: ASSEFAGGPEDTQY
j_call: TRBJ2-3
v_call: TRBV25-1

cdr3_aa: ASSTDRVPYSGANVLT
j_call: TRBJ2-6
v_call: TRBV27

cdr3_aa: ASRPGGSTDTQY
j_call: TRBJ2-3
v_call: TRBV27

cdr3_aa: ASSEPGTGASNTGELF
j_call: TRBJ2-2
v_call: TRBV6-1

cdr3_aa: ACSSYEQY
j_call: TRBJ2-7
v_call: TRBV30

cdr3_aa: ASRDRGDEQY
j_call: TRBJ2-7
v_call: TRBV4-1

cdr3_aa: ASSNRGRAGTNEKLF
j_call: TRBJ1-4
v_call: TRBV21-1

cdr3_aa: ASRREGSYEQY
j_call: TRBJ2-7
v_call: TRBV12-5

cdr3_aa: SVESRQGAAGNTIY
j_call: TRBJ1-3
v_call: TRBV29-1

cdr3_aa: ASSVQGGETQY
j_call: TRBJ2-5
v_call: TRBV6-6

cdr3_aa: ASSVGGVSGRHEQY
j_call: TRBJ2-7
v_call: TRBV25-1

cdr3_aa: ASSQIWGGLAGLTDTQY
j_call: TRBJ2-3
v_call: TRBV4-1

cdr3_aa: ASSRTRSSYNEQF
j_call: TRBJ2-1
v_call: TRBV7-8

cdr3_aa: ASSQENQGSTGELF
j_call: TRBJ2-2
v_call: TRBV4-3

cdr3_aa: ASIPWQGARDTEAF
j_call: TRBJ1-1
v_call: TRBV28

cdr3_aa: AWGGLAGEYEQY
j_call: TRBJ2-7
v_call: TRBV30

cdr3_aa: ASSEAHSTSTDTQY
j_call: TRBJ2-3
v_call: TRBV6-1